What follows are 19 T cell receptor beta chains derived from one specimen sequenced in a study of T cell repertoires in cytomegalovirus infection. Their antigens are not known. TCRdb passed the reads through MiXCR, listing each CDR3 protein once. The sample yields 200,000 to 250,000 distinct CDR3 sequences, roughly two fifths seen once. This sample comprised CD8+ T cells from cultured PBMCs, obtained from culture after CMV antigen stimulation. The receptors here all came from a human donor in good health (CMV status not recorded). Some clones in this sample may be carry-over from other donors' samples.

The chain links TRBV12-5 to TRBJ1-4; D ambiguous. The germline gives CDR1 LGHNT, CDR2 FRNRAP. V was pared by 2 bases and J by 8 bases, with 15 bases between. This CDR3 is built from 15 residues. The CDR3 coding sequence is TGTGCTAGTGGTTTGCCTGGAACCAGATCCGAAAAACTGTTTTTT. It yields the protein CASGLPGTRSEKLFF.

The genes are TRBV9 and TRBJ1-2, with a possible D match to TRBD1 (6 bases). There are 21 residues in the CDR3. From germline, CDR1 is SGDLS and CDR2 YYNGEE. The V end was cut by 3 bases, the J end by 7 bases, with 37 bases between. DNA for the CDR3: TGTGCCAGCAGCGCACCTAATCTGGGGGCGCGGACGGAAACCGCCCTCGGTGGCTACACCTTC. Translating it yields CASSAPNLGARTETALGGYTF. The whole variable domain, filled in from reference TRBV9 and TRBJ1-2, reads DSGVTQTPKHLITATGQRVTLRCSPRSGDLSVYWYQQSLDQGLQFLIQYYNGEERAKGNILERFSAQQFPDLHSELNLSSLELGDSALYFCASSAPNLGARTETALGGYTFGSGTRLTVV.

This clonotype has just a few counts. The CDR3 nucleotides read TGTGCCAGCAGTCCCACTGGCGGGAGGGGGGTTAAGGCGCAGTTCTTC. It encodes CASSPTGGRGVKAQFF. This chain uses TRBV7-8 with TRBJ2-1; 9 bases match TRBD2. V was clipped by 6 bases and J by 12 bases; unmatched bases: 18. The CDR3 spans 16 residues. Germline lookup yields CDR1 SGHVS and CDR2 FQNEAQ.

This clonotype was counted at least ten times. The V call is TRBV7-3, the J call TRBJ2-1; no reliable D call. The CDR3 totals 11 residues. Germline V gene lookup returns CDR1 SGHTA and CDR2 FQGTGA. V lost 5 bases, J lost 7 bases, and 6 bases lay in between. This CDR3 is CASSAGNEQFF. In DNA form, the CDR3 reads TGTGCCAGCAGCGCTGGGAATGAGCAGTTCTTC.

The chain recombines TRBV2 with TRBJ1-5, with D unresolved. CDR3 length: 15 residues. The germline gives CDR1 SNHLY, CDR2 FYNNEI. V dropped 7 bases and J dropped 3 bases, with 16 bases sitting between them. The CDR3 is CASKTGSLDNQPQHF. The CDR3 region has the DNA TGTGCCAGCAAGACCGGGAGTCTGGACAATCAGCCCCAGCATTTT.

The chain is built from TRBV11-2 and TRBJ2-1; D is unresolved. This CDR3 has 13 amino acids. Deletions cut 3 bases from V and 7 bases from J, with 10 bases between. Germline loops: CDR1 SGHAT, CDR2 FQNNGV. The CDR3: CASSLRPGNEQFF. Written as DNA, the CDR3 is TGTGCCAGCAGCTTGAGGCCGGGTAATGAGCAGTTCTTC.

The chain joins TRBV7-2 to TRBJ1-2; perhaps TRBD1 as D (6 bases). Deletions cut 5 bases from V and 4 bases from J, with 14 bases between. The CDR3 is made up of 14 amino acids. Germline V lookup: CDR1 SGHTA, CDR2 FQGNSA. CDR3 region: CASSPVGGSYGYTF. CDR3 DNA: TGTGCCAGCAGCCCCGTGGGGGGCAGCTATGGCTACACCTTC.

Of note for this clonotype: The junction shows a germline mismatch at one end, possibly a read error. The chain links TRBV5-5 to TRBJ2-1; the match to TRBD2 covers 9 bases. The CDR3 sequence is 16 residues long. Looked up from germline, CDR1 is SGHKS and CDR2 is YYEKEE (reference sequence). The CDR3 sequence: CASGLRVAGGYNEQFF. In DNA form, the CDR3 reads TGTGCCAGCGGCTTGAGGGTGGCGGGAGGGTACAATGAGCAGTTCTTC.

This clonotype has only a few counts. The gene calls are TRBV7-9 and TRBJ2-2; D is perhaps TRBD1 (6 bases). Germline loops: CDR1 SEHNR, CDR2 FQNEAQ (reference sequence). The CDR3 runs to 16 residues. V was shortened by 2 bases and J by 4 bases, with 14 bases between the two germline ends. CDR3 bases: TGTGCCAGCAGCTTAACTCACAGGGACCGCACCGGGGAGCTGTTTTTT. Translating gives CASSLTHRDRTGELFF.

The CDR3 coding sequence is TGTGCCAGCAGCGTACCAGGCACCGGGGAGCTGTTTTTT. Its translation: CASSVPGTGELFF. The V gene is TRBV7-3, the J gene TRBJ2-2; no reliable D call. The CDR3 length is 13 residues. Germline-derived CDR1 and CDR2 are SGHTA and FQGTGA. Trimming took 5 bases from V and 4 from J, leaving 8 bases between them.

In this sample, this clonotype turned up a few times. V is TRBV4-1 and J is TRBJ2-1, with 9 bases aligning to TRBD2. The V gene end was trimmed by 2 bases and the J gene end by 4 bases; junction bases not matched to a gene: 3. This CDR3 spans 15 amino acids. Germline assignment: CDR1 MGHRA and CDR2 YSYEKL. Here the CDR3 DNA reads TGCGCCAGCAGCCAACCTAGCGGGGTATACAATGAGCAGTTCTTC. This encodes CASSQPSGVYNEQFF.

The chain recombines TRBV7-6 with TRBJ1-2; a possible D gene is TRBD1 (6 bases). Germline V gives CDR1 SGHVS, CDR2 FNYEAQ. This CDR3 region has 16 residues. V lost 4 bases to trimming and J lost 6 bases, with 21 bases between them. This CDR3 reads CASSSGQPRGGNGYTF. The CDR3 DNA reads as TGTGCCAGCAGCTCAGGACAGCCGAGGGGAGGCAATGGCTACACCTTC.

This clonotype was detected many times. V and J are TRBV14 and TRBJ2-1; TRBD2 matches at 7 bases. The V segment lost 4 bases and the J segment 6 bases; nucleotides outside the gene matches: 3. Germline V lookup: CDR1 SGHDN, CDR2 FVKESK. This CDR3 has 13 amino acids. In DNA, the CDR3 is TGTGCCAGCAGCCTCGGACTAGTCAATGAGCAGTTCTTC. Translated: CASSLGLVNEQFF.

V usage is TRBV20-1 and J usage is TRBJ2-7; no firm D call. This CDR3 contains 12 residues. Germline V gene data show CDR1 as DFQATT and CDR2 as SNEGSKA (reference sequence). Deletions cut 1 base from V and 3 bases from J, with 7 bases between. In nucleotides, the CDR3 is TGCAGTGCTAGAGTGGGTGTCTACGAGCAGTACTTC. Amino acids: CSARVGVYEQYF.

The chain joins TRBV19 to TRBJ1-5, with 8 nucleotides matching TRBD1. V lost 2 bases, J lost 1 base, and 10 bases stayed unmatched. CDR3 length equals 18 residues. In germline, CDR1 is LNHDA, CDR2 SQIVND (reference sequence). The CDR3 here is CASSISGQAGRSNQPQHF. The CDR3, as DNA: TGTGCCAGTAGTATATCGGGACAGGCTGGAAGGAGCAATCAGCCCCAGCATTTT.

The V gene is TRBV7-9, the J gene TRBJ2-1; 11 nucleotides match TRBD1. Per germline, CDR1 SEHNR and CDR2 FQNEAQ (reference sequence). J was trimmed by 8 bases and V by 1 base; bases with no gene match: 7. The CDR3 runs to 16 residues. The CDR3 DNA sequence: TGTGCCAGCAGCTTAGTCCGGACAGGGGGCATCGATGAGCAGTTCTTC. Protein sequence: CASSLVRTGGIDEQFF.

The chain couples TRBV29-1 to TRBJ2-7; TRBD2 matches 9 bases. J gave up 6 bases and V 4 bases, and 4 bases lay outside the gene matches. CDR1 SQVTM and CDR2 ANQGSEA come from the germline V gene. The CDR3 runs to 12 residues. The CDR3 sequence is CSVVAGEGEQYF. The CDR3 DNA reads TGCAGCGTTGTAGCGGGAGAGGGCGAGCAGTACTTC.

This clonotype came up a few times. The chain is built from TRBV7-8 and TRBJ1-3, with D uncertain. The germline V gene encodes CDR1 SGHVS and CDR2 FQNEAQ. This CDR3 has 15 residues. Trimming took 5 bases from V and 0 from J, leaving 11 bases between them. CDR3: CASSHTGYSGNTIYF. CDR3 sequence (DNA): TGTGCCAGCAGCCACACGGGGTACTCTGGAAACACCATATATTTT.

The CDR3 DNA is TGTGCCAGCAGCTTAGCGCCCCACGAGCAGTACTTC. Its protein is CASSLAPHEQYF. The chain employs TRBV7-9 and TRBJ2-7; unclear D gene. The V and J ends lost 0 bases and 5 bases respectively, with 5 bases between them. From germline, CDR1 is SEHNR and CDR2 FQNEAQ (reference sequence). The CDR3 sequence is 12 residues long.